This is a list of T cell receptor beta chains from one sample in a study of preoperative IRX-2 immunotherapy in early breast cancer. Sequencing used immunoSEQ multiplex PCR; TCRdb keeps in-frame clones, though not all of them. The table lists fewer than 40,000 clones, 90% to 95% of them singletons. The specimen was taken from a patient treated with IRX-2 immunotherapy. The receptor source for this set is a human donor with breast cancer. Both conserved end residues are trimmed from each CDR3.

j_call,cdr3_length,v_call,cdr3_aa
TRBJ2-3,12,TRBV6-5,ASSPDRLQNTQY
TRBJ2-7,13,TRBV6-1,ASSEGNTFPYEQY
TRBJ2-2,13,TRBV5-5,ASTMGQGASGELF
TRBJ1-2,11,TRBV2,ASSLDRGYGYT
TRBJ2-7,11,TRBV5-6,ATSDRGLYEQY
TRBJ2-1,12,TRBV6-1,ASSGGGNYNEQF
TRBJ2-7,12,TRBV6-1,ASRDASSGYEQY
TRBJ2-1,11,TRBV27,ASRRGGQDEQF
TRBJ1-2,14,TRBV7-8,ASSLARTAWADGYT
TRBJ1-2,16,TRBV15,ATSRDITLAGARYGYT
TRBJ2-3,13,TRBV6-5,ASSYDQSSTDTQY
TRBJ2-2,15,TRBV7-9,ASSLGLSWTGDGELF
TRBJ1-2,13,TRBV6-5,ASSYLHFGEGGYT
TRBJ1-2,12,TRBV5-4,ASSLAAEYYGYT
TRBJ2-7,9,TRBV20-1,SAILPYEQY
TRBJ1-3,13,TRBV11-2,ASSGQISSGNTIY
TRBJ1-2,14,TRBV5-4,ASSFPDRGLYYGYT
TRBJ1-2,15,TRBV4-3,ASSQDLRGRVGYGYT
TRBJ2-7,13,TRBV4-2,ASSQEGQGAGEQY
TRBJ1-1,13,TRBV18,ASSPSGGMDTEAF
TRBJ1-1,13,TRBV11-2,ASSSRGQVNTEAF